This T cell receptor (beta chain) was identified in a study of shared clonotypes between healthy human individuals. Study-wide context: With ages of 18 to 49, the donors were a couple of women and a few men. Study-wide results and caveats: Though the depth was large, rarefaction showed that sorted-subset sequencing was incomplete.

Clones were read by immunoSEQ multiplex PCR, and TCRdb kept only the in-frame ones, dropping some. The sample lists about 590,000 clones; around 95% were seen once. For this clone: Antigen specificity is unknown.

Only CD45RO-negative cells positively selected for CCR7 counted as naive CD8 cells, so terminally differentiated effector memory CD45RA+ cells were excluded. The sequencing sample was made of naive CD8+ T cells sorted from blood. This TCR was sampled from a woman in her twenties or thirties in good health.

The CDR3 spells CASSLDNYEQYF. For the CDR3, the DNA is TGTGCCAGCTCACTAGACAATTACGAGCAGTACTTC. The chain employs TRBV18 and TRBJ2-7; the D is unclear. The V end was cut by 4 bases, the J end by 4 bases, with 8 bases between. CDR1 and CDR2 from the germline V gene are KGHSH and LQKENI. CDR3 length: 12 residues.